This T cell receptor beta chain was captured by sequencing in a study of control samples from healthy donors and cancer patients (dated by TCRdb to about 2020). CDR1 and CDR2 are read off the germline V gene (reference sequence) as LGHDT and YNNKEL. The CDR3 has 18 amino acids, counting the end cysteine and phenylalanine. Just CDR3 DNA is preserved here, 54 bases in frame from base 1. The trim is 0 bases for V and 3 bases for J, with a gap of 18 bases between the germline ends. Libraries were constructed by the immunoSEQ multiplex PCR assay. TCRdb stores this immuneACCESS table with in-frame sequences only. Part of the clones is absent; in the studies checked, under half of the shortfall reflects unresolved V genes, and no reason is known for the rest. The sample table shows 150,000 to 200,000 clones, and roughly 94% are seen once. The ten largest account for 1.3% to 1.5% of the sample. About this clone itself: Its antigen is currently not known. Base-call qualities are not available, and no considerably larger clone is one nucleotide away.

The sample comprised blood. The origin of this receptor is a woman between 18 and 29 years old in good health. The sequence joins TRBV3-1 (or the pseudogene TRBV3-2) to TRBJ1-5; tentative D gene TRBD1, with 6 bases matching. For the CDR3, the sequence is CASSQDGTAGALNQPQHF. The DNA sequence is TGTGCCAGCAGCCAAGATGGGACGGCAGGGGCTCTCAATCAGCCCCAGCATTTT.